This T cell receptor beta chain was sequenced in a study of T cell responses to AZD1222 COVID-19 vaccine. Looking at the study overall: Second-dose intervals near 4 or 12 weeks were combined.

CDR1 is SGHKS, CDR2 YYEKEE, per germline (reference sequence). V shed 2 bases, J shed 2 bases, and the junction held 0 bases outside the gene matches. The CDR3 spans 15 residues. The protocol was immunoSEQ multiplex PCR, while the TCRdb copy is restricted to in-frame clones and leaves out a portion. The table has over 110,000 clones, approximately 94% seen once. Specimen: peripheral blood, collected on day 0 of AZD1222 vaccination. The chain has TRBV5-5 and TRBJ2-1, with 11 bases aligning to TRBD2. This TCR was recovered from an adult in good health. The CDR3 bases are TGTGCCAGCAGCTTTAGCGGGGGGGCCTACAATGAGCAGTTCTTC. Protein: CASSFSGGAYNEQFF. The full variable domain, its missing parts supplied by reference TRBV5-5 and TRBJ2-1, is DAGVTQSPTHLIKTRGQQVTLRCSPISGHKSVSWYQQVLGQGPQFIFQYYEKEERGRGNFPDRFSARQFPNYSSELNVNALLLGDSALYLCASSFSGGAYNEQFFGPGTRLTVL.